The 21 T cell receptor beta chains given below trace back to one sample, sequenced in a study of shared clonotypes between healthy human individuals (dated by TCRdb to about 2020). The receptor library was made with the immunoSEQ multiplex PCR assay. As stored in TCRdb, this immuneACCESS dataset retains in-frame rearrangements with V and J assigned. A fraction of the clones does not appear; measured against another copy, unresolved V genes explain less than half of the discrepancy, and the remainder lacks a known reason. The sample contains about 960,000 clones, less than 85% of them found a single time. Of the sample, over 1.3% falls within the top ten clones. What was sequenced was memory CD4+ T cells sorted from blood. The cell subset or site tag for this specimen amounts to: CD45RA-negative fraction. The receptors here all came from a young man in good health.

This chain uses TRBV6-6 with TRBJ1-1; D ambiguous. The V end was cut by 6 bases, the J end by 8 bases, with 13 bases between. Germline V gene lookup returns CDR1 MNHNY and CDR2 SVGAGI (reference sequence). The CDR3 is 12 residues long. DNA of the CDR3: TGTGCCAGCAGCCCCTCCGGCGGGGAAGCTTTCTTT. Translation gives CASSPSGGEAFF.

The chain joins TRBV6-4 to TRBJ1-1, with TRBD1 matching over 9 bases. The germline V gene has CDR1 MRHNA and CDR2 SNTAGT. The V gene end was trimmed by 6 bases and the J gene end by 5 bases; junction bases not matched to a gene: 10. The CDR3 totals 15 residues. The CDR3, as DNA: TGTGCCAGCAGACCAAACAGGGGGCGAGAGACTGAAGCTTTCTTT. Protein sequence: CASRPNRGRETEAFF.

The DNA of the CDR3 is TGTGCCAGCAGTAGGTCGGGAGGGGGGACCTACGAGCAGTACTTC. Its protein is CASSRSGGGTYEQYF. This chain joins TRBV6-5 and TRBJ2-7, with TRBD2 matching over 8 bases. The length of the CDR3 is 15 residues. Germline V gene lookup returns CDR1 MNHEY and CDR2 SVGAGI. Trimming at V came to 5 bases and at J to 2 bases, leaving 8 bases not matched to a gene.

The V and J genes are TRBV28 and TRBJ1-3, with no clear D. Germline V gene sequence: CDR1 MDHEN, CDR2 SYDVKM. Trimming removed 2 bases from V and 3 bases from J, with 11 bases in between. The CDR3 totals 15 residues. The CDR3 nucleotides are TGTGCCAGCAGTTTACGATTAGTTAATGGAAACACCATATATTTT. Protein: CASSLRLVNGNTIYF.

This clone was detected a few times. This sequence joins TRBV4-3 and TRBJ1-1; maybe TRBD1 (6 bases). This CDR3 region has 16 residues. Trimming pared 0 bases from V and 3 bases from J, leaving 14 bases between. Germline loops: CDR1 LGHNA, CDR2 YSLEER. CDR3 nucleotides: TGCGCCAGCAGCCAAGATTCGGGGGGCTTGGACACTGAAGCTTTCTTT. Amino acid sequence: CASSQDSGGLDTEAFF.

This sequence joins TRBV7-2 and TRBJ2-1, with 12 bases matching TRBD2. The CDR3 runs 16 residues. Germline trimming cut 5 bases from V and 7 bases from J; bases unmatched to any gene: 9. Germline V lookup: CDR1 SGHTA, CDR2 FQGNSA. The CDR3 spells CASSITSGRPGNEQFF. The CDR3 region has the DNA TGTGCCAGCAGCATTACTAGCGGGAGGCCAGGGAATGAGCAGTTCTTC.

The V and J genes are TRBV10-2 and TRBJ2-7; 10 bases match TRBD2. The CDR3 runs 13 residues. With 9 bases clipped from V and 2 bases from J, the junction kept 4 bases outside the gene matches. Germline values: CDR1 WSHSY, CDR2 SAAADI. The CDR3 DNA reads TGCGCCAGTACTAGCGGGATTGCCTACGAGCAGTACTTC. Encoded protein: CASTSGIAYEQYF.

The chain has TRBV10-1 and TRBJ2-5; 7 bases map to TRBD2. The trim removed 4 bases at V and 5 bases at J, leaving 13 bases unmatched. The CDR3 has 16 residues. CDR1 is WNHNN and CDR2 is SYGVQD in the germline V gene (reference sequence). The CDR3, as DNA: TGCGCCAGCAGTGTTAAGTCTAAGCGGGGAAGGGAGACCCAGTACTTC. Translated, it gives CASSVKSKRGRETQYF.

The sample holds a few counts of this clone. V gene TRBV28 combines with J gene TRBJ1-6, with D possibly being TRBD1 (6 bases). The CDR3 contains 15 residues. CDR1 is MDHEN and CDR2 is SYDVKM in the germline V gene. The V gene lost 6 bases and the J gene lost 6 bases, with 15 bases spanning the gap. The CDR3 loop reads CASSLQGPSNSPLHF. The CDR3 coding sequence is TGTGCCAGCAGCCTACAGGGTCCCAGTAATTCACCCCTCCACTTT.

This clone appeared a single time. This chain joins TRBV7-2 and TRBJ2-1; 9 nucleotides line up with TRBD2. The CDR3 has 14 residues. The germline V gene encodes CDR1 SGHTA and CDR2 FQGNSA. J gave up 10 bases and V 7 bases, and 11 bases lay outside the gene matches. CDR3 sequence: CASTSQAGGREQFF. CDR3 nucleotide sequence: TGTGCCAGCACCTCTCAAGCGGGGGGCCGGGAGCAGTTCTTC.

This chain connects TRBV2 to TRBJ2-1; a weak D match, TRBD2 (5 bases). The germline gives CDR1 SNHLY, CDR2 FYNNEI. CDR3 length: 13 amino acids. The CDR3 DNA is TGTGCAACTAGAAAAGGGTATCTCAATGAGCAGTTCTTC. Translation: CATRKGYLNEQFF.

This clone has a single count. The V call is TRBV7-2, the J call TRBJ2-1; no clear D. Trimming pared 1 base from V and 9 bases from J, leaving 10 bases between. Germline lookup yields CDR1 SGHTA and CDR2 FQGNSA. The CDR3 consists of 13 residues. The CDR3 sequence is CASSLGGVAEQFF. DNA of the CDR3: TGTGCCAGCAGCTTAGGGGGTGTAGCTGAGCAGTTCTTC.

The CDR3 sequence is CASSPTPGQGGETQYF. The CDR3 region has the DNA TGCGCCAGCAGCCCAACACCGGGACAGGGCGGTGAGACCCAGTACTTC. This rearrangement joins TRBV5-1 to TRBJ2-5; 9 bases match TRBD1. V shed 4 bases, J shed 5 bases, and the junction held 12 bases outside the gene matches. The CDR3 runs to 16 residues. Germline CDR1 SGHRS, CDR2 YFSETQ.

This clone was seen just once. The rearrangement joins TRBV9 to TRBJ2-3, with TRBD2 as a possible D gene (5 bases). The germline gives CDR1 SGDLS, CDR2 YYNGEE. The V and J ends lost 3 bases and 2 bases respectively, with 13 bases between them. This CDR3 is 15 amino acids long. CDR3 amino acids: CASSARTGNTDTQYF. As DNA, the CDR3 is TGTGCCAGCAGCGCTCGGACTGGCAACACAGATACGCAGTATTTT.

The genes are TRBV29-1 and TRBJ1-1; D call uncertain. Per the germline V gene, CDR1 is SQVTM and CDR2 is ANQGSEA. The V end lost 5 bases, the J end lost 1 base, and 8 bases lay between the germline ends. The CDR3 sequence is 12 residues long. CDR3 in amino acids: CSVRFGNTEAFF. As DNA, the CDR3 is TGCAGCGTTCGGTTTGGGAACACTGAAGCTTTCTTT.

The genes are TRBV7-8 and TRBJ2-5, with D perhaps matching TRBD2 (8 bases). Trimming removed 5 bases at V and 1 base at J, with 29 bases between. The CDR3 sequence is 20 residues long. Germline V gene lookup returns CDR1 SGHVS and CDR2 FQNEAQ. The CDR3 coding sequence is TGTGCCAGCAGCCCCAGGGGGGGTACTAGCGGAGCCTCCAGCCAAGAGACCCAGTACTTC. Its protein is CASSPRGGTSGASSQETQYF.

The gene calls are TRBV6-6 and TRBJ2-7; 8 nucleotides align to TRBD1. V shed 2 bases and J 3 bases; nucleotides not matched to a gene: 6. Germline CDR1 and CDR2: MNHNY and SVGAGI (reference sequence). CDR3 length equals 15 residues. This chain's CDR3 is CASSYLTGTGYEQYF. In nucleotides, the CDR3 is TGTGCCAGCAGTTACCTGACCGGGACAGGCTACGAGCAGTACTTC.

The V gene is TRBV30, the J gene TRBJ2-6; TRBD1 matches 9 bases. The CDR3 is made up of 18 amino acids. Trimming at V came to 4 bases and at J to 0 bases, leaving 10 bases not matched to a gene. CDR1 is GTSNPN and CDR2 is SVGIG in the germline V gene (reference sequence). The CDR3 here is CAWIDGQGPRSGANVLTF. Here the CDR3 DNA reads TGTGCCTGGATCGATGGACAGGGGCCTCGCTCTGGGGCCAACGTCCTGACTTTC.

The gene calls are TRBV5-4 and TRBJ1-2; D remains ambiguous. The CDR3 is 13 amino acids. Trimming stripped 4 bases from V and 3 bases from J, with 10 bases between. The germline CDR1 and CDR2 sequences are SGHNT and YYREEE (reference sequence). CDR3 DNA sequence: TGTGCCAGCAGCCGCCCAGAGGACTATGGCTACACCTTC. It is translated as CASSRPEDYGYTF. Full variable domain (remainder filled in from reference TRBV5-4 and TRBJ1-2): ETGVTQSPTHLIKTRGQQVTLRCSSQSGHNTVSWYQQALGQGPQFIFQYYREEENGRGNFPPRFSGLQFPNYSSELNVNALELDDSALYLCASSRPEDYGYTFGSGTRLTVV.

This clone appeared a few times. V and J are TRBV2 and TRBJ2-7; 9 nucleotides align to TRBD2. CDR1 is SNHLY and CDR2 is FYNNEI in the germline V gene. The CDR3 spans 14 residues. V lost 6 bases, J lost 2 bases, and 5 bases stayed unmatched. The CDR3 coding sequence is TGTGCCAGCAGGGGTAGCGGGAGCACCTACGAGCAGTACTTC. As protein: CASRGSGSTYEQYF.

This chain uses TRBV18 with TRBJ1-4; 7 bases match TRBD1. This CDR3 has 15 amino acids. Germline-derived CDR1 and CDR2 are KGHSH and LQKENI. V lost 3 bases to trimming and J lost 4 bases; unmatched junction nucleotides: 5. CDR3 sequence reads: CASSPRQGDNEKLFF. The CDR3 DNA sequence: TGTGCCAGCTCACCTCGACAGGGTGATAATGAAAAACTGTTTTTT.